This T cell receptor beta chain was profiled in a study of OX40 agonist ivuxolimab in advanced cancers. This CDR3 contains 18 residues. J lost 4 bases, V lost 4 bases, and 12 bases had no gene match. Germline V gives CDR1 MDHEN, CDR2 SYDVKM. The repertoire was sequenced with immunoSEQ multiplex PCR; TCRdb's copy has only in-frame clones and lacks some. This sample has over 85,000 clones, with approximately 88% found just once. The sequences come from CD4+ or CD8+ T cells sorted from blood, collected in a trial of the OX40 agonist ivuxolimab. This rearrangement joins TRBV28 to TRBJ2-3; 12 bases match TRBD2. The source of this sequence is an adult with an advanced solid tumor such as melanoma, head and neck, liver or kidney cancer. Here the CDR3 DNA reads TGTGCCAGCAGTTCAACTGGGAGGCTAGCGGGGGGGCCAGATACGCAGTATTTT. Translating it yields CASSSTGRLAGGPDTQYF.